The subject of this entry is one TCR beta chain. Antigen: not known. The data were obtained in a study of cytomegalovirus exposure and HLA in healthy donors. Study-wide results and limits: CMV serostatus alone was available as immune exposure information.

There are 17 residues in the CDR3. The V segment lost 0 bases and the J segment 5 bases; nucleotides outside the gene matches: 7. Germline V gene lookup returns CDR1 LGHNA and CDR2 YNFKEQ. Researchers ran the PCR with 60 Vbeta and 13 Jbeta primers. This table comes from immunoSEQ multiplex PCR, and its TCRdb copy is limited to in-frame clones, with some not included. The sample includes some 130,000 clones, about 77% of them seen just once. The chain employs TRBV4-2 and TRBJ2-3, with TRBD2 matching over 11 bases. This clonotype originated in a man between 45 and 60 years old in good health and CMV-seronegative. The sequencing input was PBMCs. CDR3 sequence (DNA): TGTGCCAGCAGCCAAGATGATAGCGGGAGGGCCGGAGATACGCAGTATTTT. Translated: CASSQDDSGRAGDTQYF.